Below, one T cell receptor (beta chain) is given with its context. The data derive from a study of control samples from healthy donors and cancer patients. The CDR3 contains 12 residues. CDR1 and CDR2 from the germline V gene are LGHDT and YNNKEL (reference sequence). V lost 0 bases to trimming and J lost 3 bases, with 2 bases between them. Profiling relied on immunoSEQ multiplex PCR, and the TCRdb table lists in-frame clones only, not all of them. This table holds about 250,000 clones, about four fifths found once. This TCR derives from a woman in her sixties or seventies with lung cancer. The gene calls are TRBV3-1 (or the pseudogene TRBV3-2) and TRBJ2-5; D remains unclear. The sequenced material came from PBMCs. This CDR3 is CASSQEKETQYF. CDR3 coding DNA: TGTGCCAGCAGCCAAGAGAAAGAGACCCAGTACTTC.